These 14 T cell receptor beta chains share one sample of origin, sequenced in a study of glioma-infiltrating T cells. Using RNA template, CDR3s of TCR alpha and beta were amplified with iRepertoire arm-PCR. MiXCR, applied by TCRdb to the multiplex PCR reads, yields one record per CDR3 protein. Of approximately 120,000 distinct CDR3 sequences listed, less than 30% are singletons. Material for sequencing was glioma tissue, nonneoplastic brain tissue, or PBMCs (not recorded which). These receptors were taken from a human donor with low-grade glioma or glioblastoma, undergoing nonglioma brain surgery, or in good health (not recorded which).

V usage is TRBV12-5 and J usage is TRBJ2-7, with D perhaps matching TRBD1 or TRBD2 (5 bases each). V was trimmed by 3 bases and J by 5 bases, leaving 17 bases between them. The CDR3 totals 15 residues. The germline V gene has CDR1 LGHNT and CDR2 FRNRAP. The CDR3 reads CASGFAGTAGNEQYF. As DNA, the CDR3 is TGTGCTAGTGGTTTTGCCGGGACGGCGGGCAACGAGCAGTACTTC.

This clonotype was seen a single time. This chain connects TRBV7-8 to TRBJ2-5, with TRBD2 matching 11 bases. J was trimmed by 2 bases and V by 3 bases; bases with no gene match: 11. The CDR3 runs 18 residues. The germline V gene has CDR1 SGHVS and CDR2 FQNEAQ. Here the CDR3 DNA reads TGTGCCAGCAGCTTCGGTGGCACCCTAGCGGGAGGACAAGAGACCCAGTACTTC. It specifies CASSFGGTLAGGQETQYF.

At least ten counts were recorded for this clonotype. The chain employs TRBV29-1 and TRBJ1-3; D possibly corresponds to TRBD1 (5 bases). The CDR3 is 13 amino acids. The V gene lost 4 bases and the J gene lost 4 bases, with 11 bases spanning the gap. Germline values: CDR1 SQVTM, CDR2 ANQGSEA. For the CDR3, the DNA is TGCAGCGTTGGTGGGGGTGCAGGAAACACCATATATTTT. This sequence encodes CSVGGGAGNTIYF.

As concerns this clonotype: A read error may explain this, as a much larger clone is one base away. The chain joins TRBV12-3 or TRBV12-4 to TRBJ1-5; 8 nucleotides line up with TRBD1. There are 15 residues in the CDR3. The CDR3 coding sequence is TGTACCAGCAGTCCCTCGACAGGGGATGATCAGCCCCAGCATTTT. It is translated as CTSSPSTGDDQPQHF.

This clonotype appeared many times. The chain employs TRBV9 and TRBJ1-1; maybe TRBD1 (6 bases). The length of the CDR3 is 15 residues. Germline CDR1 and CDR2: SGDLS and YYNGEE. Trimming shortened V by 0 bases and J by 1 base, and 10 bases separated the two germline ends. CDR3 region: CASSVVGTQNTEAFF. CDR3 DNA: TGTGCCAGCAGCGTAGTCGGGACACAGAACACTGAAGCTTTCTTT. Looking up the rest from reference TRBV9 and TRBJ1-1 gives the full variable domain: DSGVTQTPKHLITATGQRVTLRCSPRSGDLSVYWYQQSLDQGLQFLIQYYNGEERAKGNILERFSAQQFPDLHSELNLSSLELGDSALYFCASSVVGTQNTEAFFGQGTRLTVV.

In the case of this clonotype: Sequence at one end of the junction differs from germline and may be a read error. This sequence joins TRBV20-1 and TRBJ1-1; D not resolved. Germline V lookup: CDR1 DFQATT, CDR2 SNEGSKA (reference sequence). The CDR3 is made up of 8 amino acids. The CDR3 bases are TGCAGTGTCGATGAAGCTTTGTTT. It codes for CSVDEALF.

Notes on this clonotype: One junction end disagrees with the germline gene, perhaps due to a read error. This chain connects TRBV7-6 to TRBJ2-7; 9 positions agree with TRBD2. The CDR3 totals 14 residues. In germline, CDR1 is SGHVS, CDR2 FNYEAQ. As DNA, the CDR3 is TGTGCTAGCAGCTTAGCGGGAGCTGCCTACGAGCAGTACTTC. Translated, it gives CASSLAGAAYEQYF.

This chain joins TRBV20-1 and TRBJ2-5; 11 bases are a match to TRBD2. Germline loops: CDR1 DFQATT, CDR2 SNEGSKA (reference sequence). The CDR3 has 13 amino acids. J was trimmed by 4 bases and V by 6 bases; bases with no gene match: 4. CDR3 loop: CSAMTSGIETQYF. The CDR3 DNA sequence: TGCAGTGCCATGACTAGCGGGATAGAGACCCAGTACTTC.

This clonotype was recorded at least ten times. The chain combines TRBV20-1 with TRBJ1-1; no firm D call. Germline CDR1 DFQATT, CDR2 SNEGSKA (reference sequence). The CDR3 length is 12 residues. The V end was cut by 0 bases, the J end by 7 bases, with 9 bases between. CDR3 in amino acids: CSARDLGREAFF. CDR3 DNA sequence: TGCAGTGCTAGAGATCTGGGCCGTGAAGCTTTCTTT.

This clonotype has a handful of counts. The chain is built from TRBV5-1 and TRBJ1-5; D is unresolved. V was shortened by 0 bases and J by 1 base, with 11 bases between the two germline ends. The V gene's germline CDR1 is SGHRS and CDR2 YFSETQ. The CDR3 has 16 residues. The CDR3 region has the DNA TGCGCCAGCAGCTTGGAAGGGATCGGAAGCAATCAGCCCCAGCATTTT. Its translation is CASSLEGIGSNQPQHF. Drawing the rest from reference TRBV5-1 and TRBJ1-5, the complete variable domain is KAGVTQTPRYLIKTRGQQVTLSCSPISGHRSVSWYQQTPGQGLQFLFEYFSETQRNKGNFPGRFSGRQFSNSRSEMNVSTLELGDSALYLCASSLEGIGSNQPQHFGDGTRLSIL.

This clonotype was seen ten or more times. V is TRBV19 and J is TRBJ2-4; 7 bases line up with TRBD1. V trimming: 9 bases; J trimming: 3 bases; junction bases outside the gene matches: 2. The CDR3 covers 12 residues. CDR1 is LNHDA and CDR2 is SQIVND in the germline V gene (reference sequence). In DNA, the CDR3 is TGTGCCAGCCGGGACAGCAAAAACATTCAGTACTTC. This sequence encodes CASRDSKNIQYF.

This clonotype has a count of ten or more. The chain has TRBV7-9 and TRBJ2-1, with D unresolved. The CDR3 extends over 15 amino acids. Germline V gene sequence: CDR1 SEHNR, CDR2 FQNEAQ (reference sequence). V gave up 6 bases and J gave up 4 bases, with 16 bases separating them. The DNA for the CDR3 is TGTGCCAGCAGGGGTAAAGAACTCCCTTACAATGAGCAGTTCTTC. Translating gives CASRGKELPYNEQFF.

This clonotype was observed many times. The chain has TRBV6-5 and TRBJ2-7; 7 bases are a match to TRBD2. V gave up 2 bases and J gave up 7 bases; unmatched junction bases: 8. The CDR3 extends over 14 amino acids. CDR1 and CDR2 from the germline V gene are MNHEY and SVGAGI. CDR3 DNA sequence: TGTGCCAGCAGTTACGACCTTCGGGGGGAGGAGCAGTACTTC. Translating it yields CASSYDLRGEEQYF.

CDR3 bases: TGTGCCTGGAGGGAGGCGGGTACTGAAAAACTGTTTTTT. It encodes CAWREAGTEKLFF. V usage is TRBV30 and J usage is TRBJ1-4; D gene ambiguous. CDR3 length equals 13 residues. Germline lookup yields CDR1 GTSNPN and CDR2 SVGIG (reference sequence). V gave up 3 bases and J gave up 7 bases, with 12 bases separating them.